These 7 T cell receptor beta chains were sequenced from one sample in a study of regulatory T cells in long-lasting Graves disease. Noted time point: newly diagnosed GD, antithyroid drugs for less than 3 months. Construction of the TCR library relied on RNA isolated from PBMCs. Researchers made TCR beta libraries by using iRepertoire HTBI primers and running Arm-PCR on CDR3 regions. TCRdb re-analysed the multiplex PCR reads in MiXCR, keeping a single row per CDR3 protein. The sample has about 560,000 distinct CDR3 sequences; roughly 15% are singletons. These data also formed part of another study, on T cells in Graves' hyperthyroidism and ophthalmopathy.

Source: peripheral blood mononuclear cells (PBMCs), taken at new diagnosis, from a patient treated with antithyroid drugs. The receptors originated from a man younger than 35 with Graves disease.

On this clonotype itself: A clone one base away is much larger, so this may be a read error. This rearrangement joins TRBV28 to TRBJ1-1; possibly TRBD1 for D (6 bases). From germline, CDR1 is MDHEN and CDR2 SYDVKM. The CDR3 totals 12 residues. CDR3 DNA: TGTGCCAGCAGTATCTCGGGGGCTGAAGCTTCCTTT. It codes for CASSISGAEASF.

This clonotype was recorded a few times. The chain couples TRBV2 to TRBJ1-4, with 9 bases identical to TRBD1. The CDR3 has 18 residues. After removal of 5 bases from V and 8 bases from J, the junction contained 18 bases not matched to a gene. CDR1 is SNHLY, CDR2 FYNNEI, per germline. This CDR3 is CASSLGTGTNLEWEKLFF. CDR3 nucleotide sequence: TGTGCCAGCAGTTTAGGGACAGGGACAAACCTAGAGTGGGAAAAACTGTTTTTT.

The genes are TRBV5-1 and TRBJ2-7; TRBD1 aligns across 7 bases. V gave up 4 bases and J gave up 4 bases; unmatched junction bases: 8. Germline loops: CDR1 SGHRS, CDR2 YFSETQ. The CDR3 spans 14 residues. CDR3 DNA sequence: TGCGCCAGCAGCCAGGACAGGTATCATTACGAGCAGTACTTC. Translation: CASSQDRYHYEQYF.

The chain recombines TRBV27 with TRBJ2-5; the match to TRBD1 covers 7 bases. Germline CDR1 and CDR2: MNHEY and SMNVEV (reference sequence). CDR3 length equals 15 residues. Losses at the gene ends were 6 bases for V and 1 base for J; bases not matched to a gene: 8. This CDR3 is CASSLARGIQETQYF. The CDR3 bases are TGTGCCAGCAGCCTGGCCAGGGGGATCCAAGAGACCCAGTACTTC.

Comment on this clonotype: A single base separates this from a much larger clone, so it may be a read error. The chain uses TRBV6-1 and TRBJ2-1; TRBD2 agrees at 7 bases. The V segment lost 10 bases and the J segment 0 bases; nucleotides outside the gene matches: 12. Germline CDR1 and CDR2: MNHNS and SASEGT. The CDR3 sequence is 16 residues long. CDR3 DNA: TGTGCCAACACCCACGGCAGCGGGGACTCCTACAATGAGCAGTTCTTC. It yields the protein CANTHGSGDSYNEQFF.

This clonotype was seen a handful of times. The chain has TRBV6-1 and TRBJ2-3; D is ambiguous. V lost 0 bases and J lost 2, with 9 bases in between. Per germline, CDR1 MNHNS and CDR2 SASEGT. The CDR3 spans 15 residues. CDR3 in amino acids: CASSEALGTTDTQYF. The CDR3 DNA sequence: TGTGCCAGCAGTGAAGCATTAGGAACCACAGATACGCAGTATTTT.

This clonotype was seen at least ten times. This chain joins TRBV2 and TRBJ2-1; 10 nucleotides agree with TRBD2. The CDR3 covers 16 residues. From germline, CDR1 is SNHLY and CDR2 FYNNEI. J gave up 9 bases and V 6 bases, and 14 bases lay outside the gene matches. The CDR3 DNA is TGTGCCAGCAGCCAAGGGGCTAGCGGGAGAGGGAGTGAGCAGTTCTTC. It translates to CASSQGASGRGSEQFF.